The 2 T cell receptor beta chains presented below share a single source sample, sequenced in a study of blood T cell repertoires in COVID-19. The repertoire was sequenced with immunoSEQ multiplex PCR; TCRdb's copy has only in-frame clones and lacks some. The table records 250,000 to 350,000 clones, around 91% of them present only once. Sequencing was done on a sample of PBMCs or T cells enriched from blood (not recorded which). The receptor source for this set is a woman between 18 and 29 years old with acute COVID-19.

The sample holds one count of this clone. This sequence joins TRBV18 and TRBJ2-5, with 9 positions matching TRBD2. CDR3 size: 20 residues. The V gene's germline CDR1 is KGHSH and CDR2 LQKENI. V dropped 3 bases and J dropped 3; count of bases not matched to a gene: 20. Here the CDR3 reads CASSPRSGTPGTSPKETQYF. DNA for the CDR3: TGTGCCAGCTCACCTCGATCCGGGACCCCCGGGACTAGCCCCAAAGAGACCCAGTACTTC.

The J gene is TRBJ2-7, the V gene TRBV11-2; D not certain. The CDR3 has 16 amino acids. V shed 3 bases and J shed 4 bases, with 19 bases lying between them. Germline lookup yields CDR1 SGHAT and CDR2 FQNNGV. CDR3 sequence reads: CASSLSRGSFSYEQYF. As DNA, the CDR3 is TGTGCCAGCAGCTTGAGTCGAGGAAGTTTTTCTTACGAGCAGTACTTC. Full variable domain (rest looked up from reference TRBV11-2 and TRBJ2-7): EAGVAQSPRYKIIEKRQSVAFWCNPISGHATLYWYQQILGQGPKLLIQFQNNGVVDDSQLPKDRFSAERLKGVDSTLKIQPAKLEDSAVYLCASSLSRGSFSYEQYFGPGTRLTVT.